The 11 T cell receptor beta chains below were found in one sample sequenced in a study of T-cell reconstitution after alpha-beta-depleted transplantation in children. A library of TCRbeta sequences, prepared with unique molecular identifiers, was generated. TCRdb re-called the PCR reads through MiXCR, storing one row per CDR3 protein. Of approximately 120,000 distinct CDR3 sequences in the sample, 9.7% are singletons; the top ten hold around 24%. Specimen: PBMCs, mostly from graft donor cells, collected 180 days after TCRalphabeta/CD19-depleted stem cell transplant. These receptors were taken from a girl under three years old who had a stem cell transplant for combined immunodeficiency, so the T cells may come from the graft donor.

This clonotype was detected only a few times. V and J are TRBV14 and TRBJ2-2; D is possibly TRBD2 (6 bases). The CDR3 consists of 13 residues. V was pared by 10 bases and J by 4 bases, with 13 bases between. CDR1 and CDR2 (germline): SGHDN, FVKESK. As DNA, the CDR3 is TGTGCCACTAGCGTGTGGGTCACCGGGGAGCTGTTTTTT. Protein product: CATSVWVTGELFF.

V usage is TRBV20-1 and J usage is TRBJ1-5; TRBD1 agrees at 9 bases. The CDR3 covers 13 residues. The germline CDR1 and CDR2 sequences are DFQATT and SNEGSKA (reference sequence). The J segment lost 6 bases and the V segment lost 6 bases, leaving 6 bases of the junction unmatched. The CDR3 nucleotides read TGCAGTGCCCGGGACAGGGTTTCTCAGCCCCAGCATTTT. Translating it yields CSARDRVSQPQHF.

This chain connects TRBV20-1 to TRBJ2-7; D is uncertain. Trimming cost V 3 bases and J 3 bases, with 6 bases left between them. The CDR3 has 11 amino acids. Germline V gene sequence: CDR1 DFQATT, CDR2 SNEGSKA (reference sequence). CDR3 protein: CSASKVYEQYF. In nucleotides, the CDR3 is TGCAGTGCTAGTAAGGTCTACGAGCAGTACTTC.

This clonotype was observed a few times. This chain connects TRBV7-3 to TRBJ2-6; D not certain. V gave up 3 bases and J gave up 0 bases, with 12 bases separating them. CDR3 length: 17 residues. From germline, CDR1 is SGHTA and CDR2 FQGTGA. CDR3 nucleotide sequence: TGTGCCAGCAGCTTTGTCCCGTCAAGCTCTGGGGCCAACGTCCTGACTTTC. It encodes CASSFVPSSSGANVLTF. The full variable domain, in which reference TRBV7-3 and TRBJ2-6 provide the parts outside the CDR3, is GAGVSQTPSNKVTEKGKYVELRCDPISGHTALYWYRQSLGQGPEFLIYFQGTGAADDSGLPNDRFFAVRPEGSVSTLKIQRTERGDSAVYLCASSFVPSSSGANVLTFGAGSRLTVL.

The rearrangement links TRBV12-3 or TRBV12-4 to TRBJ1-1; the D gene is possibly TRBD1 (5 bases). V was trimmed by 5 bases and J by 3 bases, leaving 16 bases between them. CDR3 length: 15 amino acids. This CDR3 is CASSPAGGIDTEAFF. The CDR3 nucleotides read TGTGCCAGCAGTCCTGCGGGGGGGATTGACACTGAAGCTTTCTTT.

This clonotype was recorded a few times. J is TRBJ2-1 and V is TRBV20-1; D may be TRBD2 (5 bases). Trimming pared 2 bases from V and 2 bases from J, leaving 10 bases between. Germline assignment: CDR1 DFQATT and CDR2 SNEGSKA (reference sequence). This CDR3 is 14 amino acids long. In nucleotides, the CDR3 is TGCAGTGCTAGATTCGGGGTTCCCTACAATGAGCAGTTCTTC. It codes for CSARFGVPYNEQFF.

The chain joins TRBV5-1 to TRBJ2-3; unclear D gene. Germline V lookup: CDR1 SGHRS, CDR2 YFSETQ. The CDR3 spans 13 residues. Between the trimmed V and J ends, which lost 5 bases and 0 bases, there was a span of 7 bases. The CDR3 DNA reads as TGCGCCAGCAGTAGGCTGAGCACAGATACGCAGTATTTT. Its translation is CASSRLSTDTQYF. Full variable domain (remainder filled in from reference TRBV5-1 and TRBJ2-3): KAGVTQTPRYLIKTRGQQVTLSCSPISGHRSVSWYQQTPGQGLQFLFEYFSETQRNKGNFPGRFSGRQFSNSRSEMNVSTLELGDSALYLCASSRLSTDTQYFGPGTRLTVL.

There are a few counts of this clonotype. The V call is TRBV12-3 or TRBV12-4, the J call TRBJ2-7; the match to TRBD2 covers 8 bases. This CDR3 comprises 16 residues. The ends lost 2 bases at V and 4 bases at J; junction bases unmatched: 10. CDR3 protein: CASSLQGGLGTYEQYF. In DNA, the CDR3 is TGTGCCAGCAGTTTACAAGGGGGACTAGGGACTTACGAGCAGTACTTC.

This clonotype turned up a few times. The chain recombines TRBV20-1 with TRBJ1-5; no definite D call. Germline V gene lookup returns CDR1 DFQATT and CDR2 SNEGSKA (reference sequence). The CDR3 runs 12 residues. V was clipped by 6 bases and J by 0 bases, with 6 bases between them. The CDR3 is CSARYSNQPQHF. CDR3 DNA sequence: TGCAGTGCCAGATATAGCAATCAGCCCCAGCATTTT.

This clonotype was seen many times. The rearrangement uses TRBV10-3 and TRBJ1-4; possibly TRBD1 for D (5 bases). The V end was cut by 2 bases, the J end by 7 bases, with 11 bases between. CDR1 and CDR2 from the germline V gene are ENHRY and SYGVKD. There are 14 residues in the CDR3. The CDR3 reads CAISEGDGSEKLFF. The CDR3 nucleotides read TGTGCCATCAGTGAGGGGGACGGGTCTGAAAAACTGTTTTTT.

This clonotype has only a few counts. This chain links TRBV4-3 with TRBJ2-1; D is undetermined. Germline V lookup: CDR1 LGHNA, CDR2 YSLEER. V lost 1 base and J 8 bases, leaving 15 bases between the germline ends. This CDR3 region has 15 residues. CDR3 DNA: TGCGCCAGCAGCCAAGGGAACAGCTACGGCTATGAGCAGTTCTTC. This translates into CASSQGNSYGYEQFF.